This T cell receptor (beta chain) appears in the sequencing data of a study of CD4+ T cells in melanoma. General study results and limits: CD8+ T cell, macrophage and B cell function reportedly correlated with neoantigen-specific CD4+ T cells. Reportedly, melanoma neoantigen-specific CD4+ T cells showed varied differentiation states.

Germline V lookup: CDR1 SGHRS, CDR2 YFSETQ. The V gene end was trimmed by 4 bases and the J gene end by 6 bases; junction bases not matched to a gene: 5. The length of the CDR3 is 15 residues. In its sample, this clone was seen once. The antigen remains undetermined. Only in-frame clones appear in the TCRdb table, and some are missing; sequencing was by immunoSEQ multiplex PCR. This table holds 20,000 to 25,000 clones, approximately 80% found once. The sequencing input was cells from a culture (not recorded whether cultured in vitro). The chain joins TRBV5-1 to TRBJ2-3; 13 bases agree with TRBD2. The TCR originated in a human donor with melanoma. The CDR3, as DNA: TGCGCCAGCAGCCCGACTAGCGGGGGGCCCGATACGCAGTATTTT. It codes for CASSPTSGGPDTQYF. Complete variable domain (other parts from reference TRBV5-1 and TRBJ2-3): KAGVTQTPRYLIKTRGQQVTLSCSPISGHRSVSWYQQTPGQGLQFLFEYFSETQRNKGNFPGRFSGRQFSNSRSEMNVSTLELGDSALYLCASSPTSGGPDTQYFGPGTRLTVL.